These T cell receptor beta chains were read from a single sample in a study of blood T cell repertoires in COVID-19. Only in-frame clones appear in the TCRdb table, and some are missing; sequencing was by immunoSEQ multiplex PCR. The sample holds 200,000 to 250,000 clones; about 90% are singletons and the top ten take about 0.95%. Sequencing was done on a sample of PBMCs or T cells enriched from blood (not recorded which). The receptors were sampled from a man in his fifties or sixties who had been exposed to COVID-19. Each CDR3 is given with its conserved first and last residue. Size is stated for part of the rows, as once, few or many counts, or as a class when the clone is expanded.

TRBV5-8	once	TRBJ2-1	CASSFASGYNEQFF
TRBV28	.	TRBJ2-7	CASRGDRYEQYF
TRBV28	.	TRBJ1-2	CASITGGLYGYTF
TRBV5-1	.	TRBJ1-6	CASSPQPGQTSYNSPLHF
TRBV4-1	once	TRBJ1-3	CASSQDPIRQGSVSGNTIYF
TRBV6-2/TRBV6-3	.	TRBJ2-7	CASSPRTGLREQYF
TRBV3-1/TRBV3-2	.	TRBJ2-2	CASSRKPVSTGELFF
TRBV5-1	.	TRBJ2-7	CASSLQGVLYEQYF
TRBV5-1	.	TRBJ2-3	CASSLVRQVFGDTQYF
TRBV19	.	TRBJ1-2	CASSIQGNGYTF
TRBV4-1	.	TRBJ1-6	CASSQETGDGSPLHF
TRBV5-1	.	TRBJ1-2	CASSLKGEYGYTF
TRBV18	.	TRBJ2-1	CASSPGPAGGGNEQFF
TRBV28	.	TRBJ2-2	CASSLSHGELFF
TRBV7-3	.	TRBJ2-5	CASSLGLAGAETQYF
TRBV18	.	TRBJ2-7	CASSRFGRTIDYEQYF
TRBV28	few	TRBJ1-2	CASTTLGGYDGYTF
TRBV6-4	.	TRBJ1-2	CASTAGRVWGYTF
TRBV5-1	.	TRBJ1-5	CASSFGTRGPQHF
TRBV30	.	TRBJ2-5	CAWSVHAGQETQYF
TRBV19	.	TRBJ2-1	CASSKMPSRSYNEQFF
TRBV28	.	TRBJ1-4	CASSSRQVLGKLFF
TRBV5-1	.	TRBJ2-1	CASSLIRGQGAYNEQFF
TRBV9	.	TRBJ1-2	CASSARRTGVYGYTF
TRBV9	.	TRBJ1-4	CASSTGGNEKLFF
TRBV3-1/TRBV3-2	.	TRBJ2-1	CASSPFPTSAASSYNEQFF
TRBV10-3	.	TRBJ2-1	CAISASGTSGGWDNEQFF
TRBV16	.	TRBJ2-4	CASSQHWGPKNIQYF
TRBV7-3	.	TRBJ2-1	CASSLLAASYNEQFF
TRBV5-1	.	TRBJ1-6	CASSLGGSYNSPLHF
TRBV15	.	TRBJ2-5	CATSGGGTQYF
TRBV19	.	TRBJ2-3	CASSMRLSSTDTQYF
TRBV18	.	TRBJ1-5	CASSPRQGMSQPQHF
TRBV7-9	.	TRBJ1-2	CASSKPGQPFYGYTF
TRBV28	.	TRBJ1-2	CASMDGALRVYTF
TRBV6-1	.	TRBJ2-3	CASSEVTSGRGGQYF
TRBV5-1	.	TRBJ2-3	CASSFVGGDTQYF
TRBV12-3/TRBV12-4	.	TRBJ2-5	CASSSHSETQYF
TRBV27	.	TRBJ1-5	CASSKGTGGNQPQHF
TRBV18	once	TRBJ2-6	CASSPRLAGGKIFSGANVLTF
TRBV3-1/TRBV3-2	.	TRBJ2-2	CASSQDQTGELFF
TRBV5-4	.	TRBJ1-1	CASSPGSANTEAFF
TRBV7-9	.	TRBJ1-1	CASSLGQPWANTEAFF
TRBV3-1/TRBV3-2	.	TRBJ2-1	CASSYVFGSGSNEQFF
TRBV5-1	.	TRBJ2-3	CASSLVAGDTDTQYF
TRBV15	.	TRBJ1-2	CATSRNRGHGYTF
TRBV9	.	TRBJ2-7	CASSVGERAVYEQYF
TRBV28	few	TRBJ2-1	CATRSGEYNEQFF
TRBV7-2	.	TRBJ2-3	CASSDQAALTDTQYF
TRBV28	once	TRBJ1-2	CASRLHTGTGEGGYTF
TRBV3-1/TRBV3-2	.	TRBJ1-1	CASSALATGEAFF
TRBV5-1	.	TRBJ1-2	CASSLGTGLSDGYTF
TRBV18	.	TRBJ2-5	CASSRQGSETQYF
TRBV29-1	.	TRBJ1-2	CSVGAGNGYTF
TRBV7-3	few	TRBJ2-2	CASSFHGSGELFF